The clone carrying this T cell receptor beta chain appeared a few times. Each CDR3 protein gets one entry after TCRdb re-called the PCR reads with MiXCR. The data contain about 12,000 distinct CDR3 sequences, 15% to 20% of them singletons. CD8+CD4-CCR7+CD45RA+ cells were sorted as naive CD8 T cells. The sample belongs to a study of molecular identifiers for immune sequencing clone quantification. The germline gives CDR1 SGHVS, CDR2 FNYEAQ. Trimming took off 2 bases at V and 1 base at J, with 16 bases between the two ends. This CDR3 has 17 amino acids. The chain carries TRBV7-6 and TRBJ2-3, with TRBD2 as a possible D gene (6 bases). Sequenced material: naive CD8+ T cells from blood, with Jurkat cell RNA spiked in. Subset in this sample: FACS-sorted CD8+CD4-CCR7+CD45RA+ naive T cells. This sequence was found in a human donor in good health. Some libraries in this study had Jurkat cell RNA spiked in. CDR3 loop: CASSLLGGASGTDTQYF. In DNA, the CDR3 is TGTGCCAGCAGCTTACTCGGTGGGGCTAGCGGCACAGATACGCAGTATTTT.